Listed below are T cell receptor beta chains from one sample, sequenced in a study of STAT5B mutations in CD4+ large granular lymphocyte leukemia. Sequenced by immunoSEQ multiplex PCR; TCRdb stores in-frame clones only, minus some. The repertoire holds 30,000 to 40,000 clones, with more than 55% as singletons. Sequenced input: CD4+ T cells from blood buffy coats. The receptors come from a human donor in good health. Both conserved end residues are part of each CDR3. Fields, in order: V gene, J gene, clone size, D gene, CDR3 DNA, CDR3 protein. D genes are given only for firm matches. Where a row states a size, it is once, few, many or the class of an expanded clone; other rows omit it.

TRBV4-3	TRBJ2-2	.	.	TGCGCCAGCAGCCAAGTACCTCGGTCGTCCGGGGAGCTGTTTTTT	CASSQVPRSSGELFF
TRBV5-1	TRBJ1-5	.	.	TGCGCCAGCAGCTTGGTCTCAGGTCAGCCCCAGCATTTT	CASSLVSGQPQHF
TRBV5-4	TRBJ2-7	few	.	TGTGCCAGCAGTCCTTCACCGGGTAGACCCTACGAGCAGTACTTC	CASSPSPGRPYEQYF
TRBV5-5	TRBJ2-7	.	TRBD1	TGTGCCAGCAGACTAGGACAGGGGGCCTACGAGCAGTACTTC	CASRLGQGAYEQYF
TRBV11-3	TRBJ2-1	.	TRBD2	TGTGCCAGCAGCTTAAGCGGGGGGAACTCCTACAATGAGCAGTTCTTC	CASSLSGGNSYNEQFF
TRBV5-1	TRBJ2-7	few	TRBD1	TGCGCCAGCAGCTTCCGGGACAGGGGGTACGAGCAGTACTTC	CASSFRDRGYEQYF
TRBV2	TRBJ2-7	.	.	TGTGCCAGCAGCCTCGGCCGGACAAATTCCTACGAGCAGTACTTC	CASSLGRTNSYEQYF
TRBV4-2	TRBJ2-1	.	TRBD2	TGTGCCAGCAGCCACACCGGGACTAGCGGGGGAGGGGTTTACAATGAGCAGTTCTTC	CASSHTGTSGGGVYNEQFF
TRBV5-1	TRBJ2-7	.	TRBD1	TGCGCCAGCAGCTTGGGACAGGGGGCTGACGAGCAGTACTTC	CASSLGQGADEQYF
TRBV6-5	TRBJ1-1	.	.	TGTGCCAGCACTTCGGTAAACACTGAAGCTTTCTTT	CASTSVNTEAFF
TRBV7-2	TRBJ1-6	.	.	TGTGCCAGCAGCTTGAAAAGGGTTAATTCACCCCTCCACTTT	CASSLKRVNSPLHF
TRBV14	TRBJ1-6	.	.	TGTGCCAGCAGCCAAGAGGTCCCCTCTTCACCCCTCCACTTT	CASSQEVPSSPLHF
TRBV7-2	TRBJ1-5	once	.	TGTGCCAGCAGCTTATGGGCAGGGAGCAATCAGCCCCAGCATTTT	CASSLWAGSNQPQHF
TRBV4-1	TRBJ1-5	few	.	TGCGCCAGCAGGCAAGAGGCAGGGTTAAATCAGCCCCAGCATTTT	CASRQEAGLNQPQHF
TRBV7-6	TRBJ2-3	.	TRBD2	TGTGCCAGCAGCTTAGTCTCGACTAGCGGTGTGGATACGCAGTATTTT	CASSLVSTSGVDTQYF
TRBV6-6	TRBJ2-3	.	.	TGTGCCAGCAGTTACGACTTGCTTAGCACAGATACGCAGTATTTT	CASSYDLLSTDTQYF
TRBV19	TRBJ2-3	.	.	TGTGCCAGTTTGGGCAGGACCCTCACAGATACGCAGTATTTT	CASLGRTLTDTQYF
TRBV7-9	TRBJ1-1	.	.	TGTGCCAGCAGCCACTTCGAAAACACTGAAGCTTTCTTT	CASSHFENTEAFF
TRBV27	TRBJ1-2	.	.	TGTGCCAGCAGTCGTTCCTGGGGTCCCTATGGCTACACCTTC	CASSRSWGPYGYTF
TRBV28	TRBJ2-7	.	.	TGTGCCAGCAGTTTGTTCGGCGGAGGAGAGCAGTACTTC	CASSLFGGGEQYF
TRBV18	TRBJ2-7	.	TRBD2	TGTGCCAGCATCCCTACTAGCGGTGCGACCTACGAGCAGTACTTC	CASIPTSGATYEQYF
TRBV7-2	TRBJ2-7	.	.	TGTGCCAGCAGCTTGAGCTACGAGCAGTACTTC	CASSLSYEQYF
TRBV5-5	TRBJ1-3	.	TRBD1	TGTGCCAGCAGCACCGGACAGGGGCAGGGAAACACCATATATTTT	CASSTGQGQGNTIYF
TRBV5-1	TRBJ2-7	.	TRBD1	TGCGCCAGCAGCCTAGACAGGGGGCCCTACGAGCAGTACTTC	CASSLDRGPYEQYF
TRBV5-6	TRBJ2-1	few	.	TGTGCCAGCAGCTCGTACAATGAGCAGTTCTTC	CASSSYNEQFF
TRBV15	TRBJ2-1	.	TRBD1	TGTGCCACCAGCAGCCTACAGGGGGCCGATGAGCAGTTCTTC	CATSSLQGADEQFF
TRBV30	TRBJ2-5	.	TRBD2	TGTGCCTGGACGGCGGGGGAACAAGAGACCCAGTACTTC	CAWTAGEQETQYF
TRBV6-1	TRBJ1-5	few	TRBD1	TGTGCCAGCTCGCTAAGGACAGGGGGCAATCAGCCCCAGCATTTT	CASSLRTGGNQPQHF
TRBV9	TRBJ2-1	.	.	TGTGCCAGCAGCGTACACCCTCAGGGATTAAACAATGAGCAGTTCTTC	CASSVHPQGLNNEQFF
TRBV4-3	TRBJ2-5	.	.	TGCGCCAGCAGCCAAGAGGTGGGACACCAAGAGACCCAGTACTTC	CASSQEVGHQETQYF
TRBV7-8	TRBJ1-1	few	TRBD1	TGTGCCAGCAGCGACAGGGTACTGGGGACTGAAGCTTTCTTT	CASSDRVLGTEAFF